This T cell receptor beta chain emerged from a study of shared clonotypes between healthy human individuals. About this clone: Other DNA variants within this sample encode the same CDR3.

TCRdb's table, derived via immunoSEQ multiplex PCR, lists solely in-frame clones and lacks some. The sample includes approximately 2.4 million clones, under 97% of them seen just once. CDR3 length: 16 residues. Germline CDR1 and CDR2: SGHTA and FQGNSA. The ends lost 2 bases at V and 4 bases at J; junction bases unmatched: 4. The source is a man between 18 and 35 years old in good health. The genes are TRBV7-2 and TRBJ2-1, with 11 bases identical to TRBD2. Sequencing was done on a sample of naive CD4+ T cells sorted from blood. The subset here: CD45RA+ positively selected. The CDR3 here is CASSLTGTSGYNEQFF. CDR3 bases: TGTGCCAGCAGCTTAACCGGGACTAGCGGTTACAATGAGCAGTTCTTC.